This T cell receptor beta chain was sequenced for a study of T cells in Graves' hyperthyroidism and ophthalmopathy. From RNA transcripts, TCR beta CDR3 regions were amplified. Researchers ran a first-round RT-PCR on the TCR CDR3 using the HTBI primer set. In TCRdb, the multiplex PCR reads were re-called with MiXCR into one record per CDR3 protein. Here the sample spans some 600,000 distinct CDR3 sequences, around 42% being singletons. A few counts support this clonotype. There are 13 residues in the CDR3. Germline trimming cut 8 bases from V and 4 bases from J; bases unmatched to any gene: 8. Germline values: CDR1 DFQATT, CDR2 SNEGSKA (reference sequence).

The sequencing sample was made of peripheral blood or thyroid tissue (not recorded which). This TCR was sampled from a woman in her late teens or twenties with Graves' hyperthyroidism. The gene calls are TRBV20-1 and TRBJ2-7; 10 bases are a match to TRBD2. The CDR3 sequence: CSPTTSGSYEQYF. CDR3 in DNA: TGCAGTCCAACGACTAGCGGGTCTTACGAGCAGTACTTC.